The 14 T cell receptor beta chains below were found in one sample sequenced in a study of shared T cell receptors in the human thymus. Clones were read by immunoSEQ multiplex PCR, and TCRdb kept only the in-frame ones, dropping some. The table lists hundreds of thousands of clones, roughly 90% of them singletons, with 0.008% to 0.011% in the top ten. The same sample was also used in a study of human thymus T cells.

The sample comprised thymocytes. All receptors come from a boy younger than two with a congenital heart defect.

This chain links TRBV27 with TRBJ2-3; D ambiguous. Trimming stripped 3 bases from V and 1 base from J, with 5 bases between. The CDR3 is 13 residues long. CDR1 is MNHEY and CDR2 is SMNVEV in the germline V gene (reference sequence). The CDR3 sequence is CASSFKRTDTQYF. The CDR3 DNA follows: TGTGCCAGCAGTTTTAAGCGCACAGATACGCAGTATTTT.

The genes are TRBV6-1 and TRBJ1-1, with TRBD1 as a possible D gene (5 bases). Germline CDR1 and CDR2: MNHNS and SASEGT. Trimming removed 11 bases from V and 4 bases from J, with 17 bases in between. The CDR3 runs 13 residues. The CDR3 DNA reads as TGTGCCGGAGAGAAAGACAGCACCACTGAAGCTTTCTTT. Encoded protein: CAGEKDSTTEAFF.

This clone occurred once. V and J are TRBV7-9 and TRBJ1-2; 8 bases agree with TRBD1. Per the germline V gene, CDR1 is SEHNR and CDR2 is FQNEAQ (reference sequence). The V and J ends lost 5 bases and 8 bases, in that order; junction bases with no gene match: 16. The CDR3 totals 16 residues. The CDR3 reads CASSPSSTGEYYGYTF. Here the CDR3 DNA reads TGTGCCAGCAGCCCTAGCTCGACAGGGGAGTATTACGGCTACACCTTC.

The chain has TRBV10-3 and TRBJ2-7; perhaps TRBD1 as D (6 bases). V dropped 4 bases and J dropped 6 bases, with 16 bases sitting between them. The CDR3 totals 14 residues. In germline, CDR1 is ENHRY, CDR2 SYGVKD. The CDR3 spells CAISAVGHRREQYF. CDR3 sequence (DNA): TGTGCCATCAGTGCGGTGGGACATCGGCGCGAGCAGTACTTC.

The chain has TRBV29-1 and TRBJ2-3; TRBD2 agrees at 8 bases. The CDR3 contains 13 residues. Germline V lookup: CDR1 SQVTM, CDR2 ANQGSEA. V lost 6 bases and J lost 4; bases outside the gene matches: 6. The CDR3 is CSVAGDIADTQYF. For the CDR3, the DNA is TGCAGCGTAGCGGGAGATATCGCAGATACGCAGTATTTT.

This chain joins TRBV28 and TRBJ1-2; no reliable D call. The length of the CDR3 is 13 residues. The V gene's germline CDR1 is MDHEN and CDR2 SYDVKM. The V end lost 2 bases, the J end lost 6 bases, and 10 bases lay between the germline ends. The CDR3 here is CASSLVISDGYTF. The CDR3 nucleotides read TGTGCCAGCAGTTTAGTCATATCGGATGGCTACACCTTC.

The chain employs TRBV6-5 and TRBJ2-7; 7 bases map to TRBD1. V was pared by 0 bases and J by 3 bases, with 8 bases of the junction left unmatched. Germline CDR1 reads MNHEY; CDR2 reads SVGAGI. The CDR3 has 16 residues. The CDR3 is CASSYSKGTALYEQYF. In nucleotides, the CDR3 is TGTGCCAGCAGTTACTCGAAGGGGACAGCACTCTACGAGCAGTACTTC.

The CDR3: CASSQPLPSGAPNEQFF. CDR3 DNA sequence: TGTGCCAGCAGCCAACCCCTGCCTAGCGGAGCCCCCAATGAGCAGTTCTTC. The chain is built from TRBV4-2 and TRBJ2-1; 7 bases are a match to TRBD2. This CDR3 is built from 17 residues. Germline V gives CDR1 LGHNA, CDR2 YNFKEQ. J lost 6 bases, V lost 2 bases, and 13 bases had no gene match.

This clone appeared a single time. V is TRBV29-1 and J is TRBJ2-2, with 9 bases fitting TRBD2. Germline-derived CDR1 and CDR2 are SQVTM and ANQGSEA. This CDR3 is 14 amino acids long. Trimming took 5 bases from V and 2 from J; bases not matched to a gene: 3. This CDR3 reads CSVRLAGNTGELFF. CDR3 bases: TGCAGCGTTCGGCTAGCGGGAAACACCGGGGAGCTGTTTTTT.

This clone turned up a few times. The chain recombines TRBV5-4 with TRBJ2-3, with TRBD1 identical over 9 bases. J was trimmed by 6 bases and V by 4 bases; bases with no gene match: 6. The CDR3 consists of 14 residues. Germline-derived CDR1 and CDR2 are SGHNT and YYREEE (reference sequence). The CDR3 loop reads CASSVGTGRDTQYF. The CDR3, as DNA: TGTGCCAGCAGCGTCGGGACAGGGAGGGATACGCAGTATTTT.

V gene TRBV4-3 combines with J gene TRBJ2-3; the D gene is possibly TRBD1 (6 bases). Trimming removed 3 bases from V and 0 bases from J, with 7 bases in between. Germline lookup yields CDR1 LGHNA and CDR2 YSLEER. This CDR3 comprises 14 residues. DNA for the CDR3: TGCGCCAGCAGCCAGGGGGCTAGCACAGATACGCAGTATTTT. As protein: CASSQGASTDTQYF.

This clone was detected once. This rearrangement joins TRBV11-2 to TRBJ1-2; TRBD1 matches at 7 bases. The CDR3 runs to 16 residues. Germline V lookup: CDR1 SGHAT, CDR2 FQNNGV. V shed 5 bases and J 2 bases; nucleotides not matched to a gene: 11. CDR3 coding DNA: TGTGCCAGCAGCCCCCAGGTAGGGACAGCGAACTATGGCTACACCTTC. It is translated as CASSPQVGTANYGYTF.

The rearrangement uses TRBV30 and TRBJ2-4; D not resolved. The ends were cut back, 1 base at V and 1 base at J, with 17 bases in the middle. The CDR3 loop spans 17 amino acids. CDR1 and CDR2 from the germline V gene are GTSNPN and SVGIG (reference sequence). DNA for the CDR3: TGTGCCTGGAGTGAAGCTCTCTTCCCTCACGCCAAAAACATTCAGTACTTC. Its translation: CAWSEALFPHAKNIQYF.

Comments on this clone: The junction does not match germline at one end; this may be a read error. This chain uses TRBV5-1 with TRBJ2-2; a possible D gene is TRBD1 (6 bases). This CDR3 region has 17 residues. Germline CDR1 is SGHRS and CDR2 is YFSETQ. The CDR3 nucleotides are TGCGCCAGCAGTTTGGGCAGGGGTGGTCCTCACACCGGGGAGCTGTTTTTT. Its protein product is CASSLGRGGPHTGELFF.